This TCR beta chain was sequenced for a study of T-cell reconstitution after alpha-beta-depleted transplantation in children. Whole-study findings and limits: The study traced high day-60 TCRbeta diversity in some patients to surviving recipient T cells and thymic progenitors. One year post-transplant, T-cell counts and diversity were largely derived from T cells produced anew. Reportedly, only several hundred clones from non-depleted graft cells drove alpha-beta T-cell counts at about two months.

This clonotype appeared many times. What it binds is unknown. The TCRbeta library incorporated unique molecular identifiers. One entry per CDR3 protein results from TCRdb running MiXCR on the PCR reads. The profile shows about 540,000 distinct CDR3 sequences, more than 20% of them singletons. Germline values: CDR1 DFQATT, CDR2 SNEGSKA (reference sequence). V trimming: 6 bases; J trimming: 0 bases; junction bases outside the gene matches: 10. The CDR3 is made up of 16 amino acids. The sample consisted of PBMCs, taken before TCRalphabeta/CD19-depleted stem cell transplant. This chain uses TRBV20-1 with TRBJ2-1; 8 positions agree with TRBD2. The sequence derives from a boy under three years old with Wiskott-Aldrich syndrome, due to receive a stem cell transplant. CDR3 coding DNA: TGCAGTGCCCAGGTGGTAGCGGGACCCTCCTACAATGAGCAGTTCTTC. Translated, it gives CSAQVVAGPSYNEQFF.